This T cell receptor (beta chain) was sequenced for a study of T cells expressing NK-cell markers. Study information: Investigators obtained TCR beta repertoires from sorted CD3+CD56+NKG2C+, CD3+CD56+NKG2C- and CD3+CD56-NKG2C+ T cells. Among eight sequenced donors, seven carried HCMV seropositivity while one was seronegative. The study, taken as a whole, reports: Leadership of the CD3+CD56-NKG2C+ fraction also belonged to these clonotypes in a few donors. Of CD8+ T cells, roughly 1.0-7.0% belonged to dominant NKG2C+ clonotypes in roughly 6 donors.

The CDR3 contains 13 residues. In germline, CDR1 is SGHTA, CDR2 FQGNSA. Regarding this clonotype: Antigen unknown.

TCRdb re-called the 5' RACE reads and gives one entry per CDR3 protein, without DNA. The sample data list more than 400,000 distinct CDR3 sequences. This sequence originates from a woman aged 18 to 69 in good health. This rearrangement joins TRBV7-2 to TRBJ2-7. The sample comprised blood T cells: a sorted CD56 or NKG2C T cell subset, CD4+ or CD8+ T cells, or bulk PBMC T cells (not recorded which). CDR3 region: CASSLRSPNEQYF.